This TCR beta chain was identified during a study of T cell responses to AZD1222 COVID-19 vaccine. Study observations and caveats: Clonal diversity was possibly underestimated; the donors were predominantly white British and more often female. Variant regions that are unmutated are reportedly the target of nearly half of spike-specific TCRs.

Here immunoSEQ multiplex PCR was the method, and the copy in TCRdb shows in-frame clones only, minus some. Here the sample spans over 130,000 clones, 92% being singletons. Second doses at about 4 or about 12 weeks were pooled. Regarding this clone: Its target is not known.

V lost 7 bases to trimming and J lost 4 bases, with 13 bases between them. The germline CDR1 and CDR2 sequences are SQVTM and ANQGSEA. This CDR3 spans 13 amino acids. V gene TRBV29-1 combines with J gene TRBJ2-2; a weak D match, TRBD1 (5 bases). The sequence came from an adult who received the AZD1222 COVID-19 vaccine. Sample: peripheral blood, taken 28 days after the second AZD1222 dose. CDR3 sequence: CSALDSFTGELFF. In DNA form, the CDR3 reads TGCAGCGCCTTAGACAGCTTCACCGGGGAGCTGTTTTTT.